This T cell receptor beta chain was sequenced for a study of metastatic and nonmetastatic thyroid tumors (dated by TCRdb to the early 2020s). Context from the whole study: For patients with malignant and with benign thyroid disease, the researchers compared repertoires between peripheral blood samples and tumor or nodule tissue samples.

This clone was observed at least ten times. What antigen it recognizes has not been identified. Base qualities are missing; no much larger clone stands one base away. What the research found in general, with its limitations: TCR beta diversity was reported as significantly higher in malignant tumors than in benign nodules, in both blood and tumor samples.

The library was built by means of PCR. The instrument was an Illumina HiSeq 4000. High-throughput sequencing was used to profile the TCR beta-chain CDR3 region of every patient. The authors processed their data as follows. A classifier to discriminate distant-metastatic papillary thyroid cancer patients was built from CDR3 differences across clinicopathological groups. The Shannon index was used to measure repertoire diversity, and the Morisita-Horn index was used to measure how similar tumor and blood repertoires were. The public sequencing data were trimmed at Q25 with fastp and processed into clonotypes with MiXCR by TCRdb, which kept only in-frame beta chains. TCRdb, rather than the study authors, made the V and J calls. Counted in this sample were 15,000 to 20,000 clones; about 32% of them appeared once. Roughly 11% of the sample goes to the ten largest clones. V loses 1 base of germline sequence and J loses 13 bases, and the interval between the two ends is 17 bases. CDR1 and CDR2 are read off the germline V gene (reference sequence) as SEHNR and FQNEAQ. Reading from cysteine to phenylalanine, the CDR3 counts 14 amino acids. The sequence is cut down to CDR3 DNA, 42 bases in frame from base 1.

Before undergoing thyroid surgery, none of the patients had been given any kind of treatment. Patient clinical samples collected from the early 2010s to the late 2010s were retrospectively analysed using T-cell receptor beta sequencing. The sequence was obtained from a male donor with papillary thyroid cancer or a benign thyroid nodule (not recorded which). Some clones in this sample may be carry-over from other donors' samples. The rearranged segments are TRBV7-9 and TRBJ2-1; the D gene is perhaps TRBD1 or TRBD2, each of them matching over 5 bases. The sample comprised tumor tissue. Read as DNA, the sequence is TGTGCCAGCAGCTTAGGGGGGACCCTCGGGATCCAGTTCTTC. It specifies CASSLGGTLGIQFF. With all but the CDR3 taken from the reference TRBV7-9 and TRBJ2-1 genes, the full variable domain is: DTGVSQNPRHKITKRGQNVTFRCDPISEHNRLYWYRQTLGQGPEFLTYFQNEAQLEKSRLLSDRFSAERPKGSFSTLEIQRTEQGDSAMYLCASSLGGTLGIQFFGPGTRLTVL.